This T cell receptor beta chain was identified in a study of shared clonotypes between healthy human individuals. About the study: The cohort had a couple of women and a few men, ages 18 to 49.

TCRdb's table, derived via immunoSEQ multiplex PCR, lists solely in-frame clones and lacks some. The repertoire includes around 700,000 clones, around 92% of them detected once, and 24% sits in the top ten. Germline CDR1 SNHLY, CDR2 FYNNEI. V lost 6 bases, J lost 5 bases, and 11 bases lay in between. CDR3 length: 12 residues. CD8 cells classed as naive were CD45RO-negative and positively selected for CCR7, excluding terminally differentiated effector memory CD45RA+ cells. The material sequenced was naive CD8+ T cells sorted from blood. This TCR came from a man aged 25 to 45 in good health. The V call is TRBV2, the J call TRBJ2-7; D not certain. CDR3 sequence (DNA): TGTGCCAGCAGAGGAAGACTGGACGAGCAGTACTTC. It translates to CASRGRLDEQYF. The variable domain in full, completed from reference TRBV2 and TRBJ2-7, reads EPEVTQTPSHQVTQMGQEVILRCVPISNHLYFYWYRQILGQKVEFLVSFYNNEISEKSEIFDDQFSVERPDGSNFTLKIRSTKLEDSAMYFCASRGRLDEQYFGPGTRLTVT.